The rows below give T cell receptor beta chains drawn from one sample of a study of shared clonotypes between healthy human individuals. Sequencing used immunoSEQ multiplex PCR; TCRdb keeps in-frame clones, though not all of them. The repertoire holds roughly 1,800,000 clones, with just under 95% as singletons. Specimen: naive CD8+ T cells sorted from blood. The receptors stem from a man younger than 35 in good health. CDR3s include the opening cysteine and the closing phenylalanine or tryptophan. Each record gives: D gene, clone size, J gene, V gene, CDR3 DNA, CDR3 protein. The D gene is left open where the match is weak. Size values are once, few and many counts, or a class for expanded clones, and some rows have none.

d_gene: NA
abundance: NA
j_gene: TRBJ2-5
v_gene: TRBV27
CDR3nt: TGTGCCAGCAGTTTATCGAACATACTTTCTGGGCAGACCCAGTACTTC
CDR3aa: CASSLSNILSGQTQYF

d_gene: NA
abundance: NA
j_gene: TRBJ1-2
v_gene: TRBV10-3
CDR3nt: TGTGCCATCAGTGAGTCGATAGCAGGGGACAACTATGGCTACACCTTC
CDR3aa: CAISESIAGDNYGYTF

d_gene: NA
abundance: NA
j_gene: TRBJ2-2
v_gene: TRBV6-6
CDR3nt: TGTGCCAGCAGTTCGAAGAACACCGGGGAGCTGTTTTTT
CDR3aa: CASSSKNTGELFF

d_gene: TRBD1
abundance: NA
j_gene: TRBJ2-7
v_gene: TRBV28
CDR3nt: TGTGCCAGCAGTTTCCCCCGCGCAGGGGGCTACGAGCAGTACTTC
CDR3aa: CASSFPRAGGYEQYF

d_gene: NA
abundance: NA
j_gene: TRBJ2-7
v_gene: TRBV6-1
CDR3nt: TGTGCCAGCAGTGACGGAAGACGGGGCCCGCCCTACGAGCAGTACTTC
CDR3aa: CASSDGRRGPPYEQYF

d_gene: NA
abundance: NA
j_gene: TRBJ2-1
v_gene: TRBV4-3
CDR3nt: TGCGCCAGCAGCCAAGGGGCCGTAAGCGGGGAGCAGTTCTTC
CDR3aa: CASSQGAVSGEQFF

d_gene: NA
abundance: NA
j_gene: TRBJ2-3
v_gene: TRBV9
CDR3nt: TGTGCCAGCAGCGTATCCGGGGGGCCCCCAGATACGCAGTATTTT
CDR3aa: CASSVSGGPPDTQYF

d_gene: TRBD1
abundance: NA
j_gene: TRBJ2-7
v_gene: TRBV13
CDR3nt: TGTGCCAGCAGCCTGCAGCCCGGGACAGGAGTTTCCCCCTCCTACGAGCAGTACTTC
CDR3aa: CASSLQPGTGVSPSYEQYF

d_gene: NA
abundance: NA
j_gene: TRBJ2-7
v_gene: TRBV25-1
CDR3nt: TGTGCCAGCACCCCTCGTCGTGGGGGCTACGAGCAGTACTTC
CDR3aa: CASTPRRGGYEQYF

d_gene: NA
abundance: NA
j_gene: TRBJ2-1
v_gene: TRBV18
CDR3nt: TGTGCCAGCTCACCATCTAGGGGGGGGGCCAATGAGCAGTTCTTC
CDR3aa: CASSPSRGGANEQFF

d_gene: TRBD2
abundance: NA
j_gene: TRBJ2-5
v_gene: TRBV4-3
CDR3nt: TGCGCCAGCAGCCCGGGACTAGCCGAGAGAGAGACCCAGTACTTC
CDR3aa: CASSPGLAERETQYF

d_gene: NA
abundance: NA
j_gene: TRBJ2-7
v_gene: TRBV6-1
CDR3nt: TGTGCCAGCAGTGCCCCCCCAGGGCTCGCCGGGGTCTACGAGCAGTACTTC
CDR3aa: CASSAPPGLAGVYEQYF

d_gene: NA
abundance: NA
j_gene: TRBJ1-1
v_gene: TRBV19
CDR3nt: TGTGCCAGTAGTATAGATCTCGAGGCAGGTGAAGCTTTCTTT
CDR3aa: CASSIDLEAGEAFF

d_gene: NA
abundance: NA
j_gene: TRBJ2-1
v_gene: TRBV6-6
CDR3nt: TGTGCCAGCAGTTACTCTAACAATGAGCAGTTCTTC
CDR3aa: CASSYSNNEQFF

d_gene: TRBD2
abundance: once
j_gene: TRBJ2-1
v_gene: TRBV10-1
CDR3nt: TGCGCCAGCAGCGATACTCCGGGACTAGCGGACAATGAGCAGTTCTTC
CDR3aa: CASSDTPGLADNEQFF

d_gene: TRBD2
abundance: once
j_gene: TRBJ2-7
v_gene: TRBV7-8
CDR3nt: TGTGCCAGCAGCGCGGGACTAGCGGGAGGGCCCCCTCTGGAGCAGTACTTC
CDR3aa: CASSAGLAGGPPLEQYF

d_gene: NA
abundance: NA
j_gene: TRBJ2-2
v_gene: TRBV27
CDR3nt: TGTGCCAGCAGTGAGGGGTCCTTCCCCGGGGAGCTGTTTTTT
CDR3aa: CASSEGSFPGELFF

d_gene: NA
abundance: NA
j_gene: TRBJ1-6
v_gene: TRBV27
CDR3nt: TGTGCCAGCAGTTTCCAACCCGCCGACTCCTATAATTCACCCCTCCACTTT
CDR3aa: CASSFQPADSYNSPLHF

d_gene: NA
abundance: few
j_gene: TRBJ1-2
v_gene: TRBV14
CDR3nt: TGTGCCAGCAGCCAAGATTTATCGGACTCAGTCTATGGCTACACCTTC
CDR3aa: CASSQDLSDSVYGYTF

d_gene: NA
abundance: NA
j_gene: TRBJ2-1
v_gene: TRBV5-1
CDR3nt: TGCGCCAGCACAGAGGGAAATGAGCAGTTCTTC
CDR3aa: CASTEGNEQFF

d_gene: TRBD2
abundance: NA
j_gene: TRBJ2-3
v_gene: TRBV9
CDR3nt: TGTGCCAGCAGAGGCAAGGAAAGCGGGAGGTCCGCAGATACGCAGTATTTT
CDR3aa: CASRGKESGRSADTQYF

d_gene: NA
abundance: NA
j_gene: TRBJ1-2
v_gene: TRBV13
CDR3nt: TGTGCCAGCAGCGCCCCGCAGCGAGGGGCATTTGGCTACACCTTC
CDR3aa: CASSAPQRGAFGYTF

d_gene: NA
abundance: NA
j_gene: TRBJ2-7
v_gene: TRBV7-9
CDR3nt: TGTGCCAGCGGAACCGTGCTCCAACCGGACGAGCAGTACTTC
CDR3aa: CASGTVLQPDEQYF

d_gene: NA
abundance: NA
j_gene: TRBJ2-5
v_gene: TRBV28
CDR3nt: TGTGCCAGCAGTGCGACCGGCGACACGTACCAAGAGACCCAGTACTTC
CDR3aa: CASSATGDTYQETQYF

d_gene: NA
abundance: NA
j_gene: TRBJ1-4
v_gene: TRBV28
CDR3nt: TGTGCCACCCGACACCCAACTAATGAAAAACTGTTTTTT
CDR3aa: CATRHPTNEKLFF

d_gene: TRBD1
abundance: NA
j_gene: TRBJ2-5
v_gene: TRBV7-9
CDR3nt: TGTGCCAGCAGCCCCTGGACAGGGGGGGAGACCCAGTACTTC
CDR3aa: CASSPWTGGETQYF

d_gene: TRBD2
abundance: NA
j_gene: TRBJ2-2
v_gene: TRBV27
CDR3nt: TGTGCCAGCAGTCCAAGGGAGCTCGCGGGGGACACCGGGGAGCTGTTTTTT
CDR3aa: CASSPRELAGDTGELFF

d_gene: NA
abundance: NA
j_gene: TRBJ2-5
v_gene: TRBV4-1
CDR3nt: TGCGCCAGCAGCCAAGCCCGGGGAACCCAAGAGACCCAGTACTTC
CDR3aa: CASSQARGTQETQYF

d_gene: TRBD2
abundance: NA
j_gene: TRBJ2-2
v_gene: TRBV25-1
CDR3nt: TGTGCCAGCAGTCGTCTAGCGGGGGCCACCGGGGAGCTGTTTTTT
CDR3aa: CASSRLAGATGELFF

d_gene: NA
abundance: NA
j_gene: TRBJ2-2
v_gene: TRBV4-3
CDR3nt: TGCGCCAGCAGCCTAAGGGTTTCCGGGGAGCTGTTTTTT
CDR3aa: CASSLRVSGELFF

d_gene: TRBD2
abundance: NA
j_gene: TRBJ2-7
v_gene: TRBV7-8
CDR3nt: TGTGCCAGCAGCAGGGGACTAGCGGGAACAGAGGTCCCCTACGAGCAGTACTTC
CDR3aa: CASSRGLAGTEVPYEQYF

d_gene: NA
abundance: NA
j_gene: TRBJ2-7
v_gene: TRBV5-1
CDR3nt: TGCGCCAGCAGCTTGGGAACAGGGACCAACGAGCAGTACTTC
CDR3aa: CASSLGTGTNEQYF

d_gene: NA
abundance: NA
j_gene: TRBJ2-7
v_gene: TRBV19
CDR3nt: TGTGCCACCAAGCATCTTCTGGGGGAGCAGTACTTC
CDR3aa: CATKHLLGEQYF

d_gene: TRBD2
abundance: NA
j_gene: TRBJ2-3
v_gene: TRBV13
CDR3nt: TGTGCCAGCAGCTTGGGTGCGGGAGGTACAGATACGCAGTATTTT
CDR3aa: CASSLGAGGTDTQYF

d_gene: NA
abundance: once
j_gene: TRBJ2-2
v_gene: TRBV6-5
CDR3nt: TGTGCCAGCAGTTACTCCACAGGGAACACCGGGGAGCTGTTTTTT
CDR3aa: CASSYSTGNTGELFF

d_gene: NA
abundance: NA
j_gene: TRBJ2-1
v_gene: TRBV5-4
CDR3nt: TGTGCCAGCAGCTTGCTCGGGGGCCCCCATGAGCAGTTCTTC
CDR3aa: CASSLLGGPHEQFF

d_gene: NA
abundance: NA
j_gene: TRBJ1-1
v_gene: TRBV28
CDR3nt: TGTGCCAGCAGACAAAACACTGAAGCTTTCTTT
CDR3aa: CASRQNTEAFF

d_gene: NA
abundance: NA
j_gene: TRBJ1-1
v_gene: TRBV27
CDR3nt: TGTGCCAGCGGGGACATAGGTGACACTGAAGCTTTCTTT
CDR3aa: CASGDIGDTEAFF

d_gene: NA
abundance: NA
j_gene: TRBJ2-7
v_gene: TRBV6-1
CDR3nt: TGTGCCAGCAGTGAGTGGCAGGGGGGGTCTTATGAGCAGTACTTC
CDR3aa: CASSEWQGGSYEQYF

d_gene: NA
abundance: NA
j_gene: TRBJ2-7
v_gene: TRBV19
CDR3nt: TGTGCCAGTAGTTTCGGACAGTTCTACGAGCAGTACTTC
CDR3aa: CASSFGQFYEQYF

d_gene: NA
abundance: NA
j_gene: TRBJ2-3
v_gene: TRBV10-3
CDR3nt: TGTGCCATCAGTGACCGTACACGTGGAGATACGCAGTATTTT
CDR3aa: CAISDRTRGDTQYF

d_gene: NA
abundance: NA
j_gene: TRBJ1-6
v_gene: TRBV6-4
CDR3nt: TGTGCCAGACGGACAGAGGAAAATTCACCCCTCCACTTT
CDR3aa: CARRTEENSPLHF

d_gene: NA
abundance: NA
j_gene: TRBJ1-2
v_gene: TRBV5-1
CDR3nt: TGCGCCAGCAAGGACCAGGGAGATGGCTACACCTTC
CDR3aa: CASKDQGDGYTF

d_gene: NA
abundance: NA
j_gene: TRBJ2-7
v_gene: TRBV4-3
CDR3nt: TGCGCCAGCAGCCAAGATTGGGAAGACAGGTACGAGCAGTACTTC
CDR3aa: CASSQDWEDRYEQYF

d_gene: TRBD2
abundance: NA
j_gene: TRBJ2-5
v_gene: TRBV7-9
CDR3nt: TGTGCCAGCAGCCCGCGACTAGCGGGAGGAGAGACCCAGTACTTC
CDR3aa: CASSPRLAGGETQYF

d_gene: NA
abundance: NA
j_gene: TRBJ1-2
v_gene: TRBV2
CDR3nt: TGTGCCAGCAGTGAAGGACAGCTAGCTAACTATGGCTACACCTTC
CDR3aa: CASSEGQLANYGYTF

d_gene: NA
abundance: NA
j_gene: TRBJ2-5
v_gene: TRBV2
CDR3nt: TGTGCCAGCAGGGCAGGGCAGGGGATACAAGAGACCCAGTACTTC
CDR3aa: CASRAGQGIQETQYF

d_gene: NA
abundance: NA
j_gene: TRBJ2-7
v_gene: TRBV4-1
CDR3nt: TGCGCCAGCAGCCACGCTGAGGGCCTTACGGTTACCTTC
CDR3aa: CASSHAEGLTVTF

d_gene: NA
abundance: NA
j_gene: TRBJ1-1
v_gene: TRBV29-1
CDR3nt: TGCAGCGTTGAAGATCTTGGGGGGGTGAACACTGAAGCTTTCTTT
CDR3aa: CSVEDLGGVNTEAFF

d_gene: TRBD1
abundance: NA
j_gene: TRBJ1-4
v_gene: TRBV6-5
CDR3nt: TGTGCCAGCAGCTTCACAGGGGGCGGTGAAAAACTGTTTTTT
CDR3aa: CASSFTGGGEKLFF

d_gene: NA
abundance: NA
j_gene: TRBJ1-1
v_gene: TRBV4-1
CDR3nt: TGCGCCAGCAGCCCCCGGACCGCGGGCACTGAAGCTTTCTTT
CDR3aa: CASSPRTAGTEAFF

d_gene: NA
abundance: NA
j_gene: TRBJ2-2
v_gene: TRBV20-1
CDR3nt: TGCAGTGCTAGGGACACCGGGGAGCTGTTTTTT
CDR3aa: CSARDTGELFF

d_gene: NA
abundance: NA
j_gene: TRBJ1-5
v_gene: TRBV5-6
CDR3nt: TGTGCCAGCAGCCCCGGTTCCTCTAATCAGCCCCAGCATTTT
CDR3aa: CASSPGSSNQPQHF

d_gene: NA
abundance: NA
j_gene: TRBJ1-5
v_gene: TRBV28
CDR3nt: TGTGCCAGCAGTCTCCGGACGGTTTATAGGGGCAATCAGCCCCAGCATTTT
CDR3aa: CASSLRTVYRGNQPQHF

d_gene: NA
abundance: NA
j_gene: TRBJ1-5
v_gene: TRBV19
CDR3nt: TGTGCCAGTAGTATCAACACGGACTATAGCAATCAGCCCCAGCATTTT
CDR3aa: CASSINTDYSNQPQHF

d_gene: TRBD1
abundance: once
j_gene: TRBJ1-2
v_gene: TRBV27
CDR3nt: TGTGCCAGCTCAAATACAGGGGTCACTAACTATGGCTACACCTTC
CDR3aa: CASSNTGVTNYGYTF

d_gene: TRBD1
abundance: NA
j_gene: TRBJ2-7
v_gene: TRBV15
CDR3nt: TGTGCCACCAGCAGAGATAAGGGACAGGGAGCCTACGAGCAGTACTTC
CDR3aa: CATSRDKGQGAYEQYF